This T cell receptor (beta chain) emerged from a study of blood T cell repertoires in COVID-19. On the study more broadly: The study drew acute and convalescent COVID-19 samples from the United States, Italy and Spain. Sources were T cells, B-cell-depleted T cells, or PBMCs; the material itself was cDNA or gDNA.

The germline CDR1 and CDR2 sequences are GTSNPN and SVGIG (reference sequence). This CDR3 region has 16 residues. Trimming removed 3 bases from V and 3 bases from J; junction bases left unmatched: 6. Authors' methods: Reference gene primer amplification gave nucleated cell count estimates. TCRdb keeps only in-frame clones here, not all; method: immunoSEQ multiplex PCR. The V and J calls and the clone size are those of that table, but D and trimming were determined from the DNA. This table holds some 190,000 clones, around 85% found once. This sequence joins TRBV30 and TRBJ1-6, with 9 bases lining up with TRBD1. The receptor comes from a person aged 70 to 80 with COVID-19, enrolled during active disease. The sequenced material came from peripheral blood. Written as DNA, the CDR3 is TGTGCCTGGAGGATAATGGGACAGGGCTATAATTCACCCCTCCACTTT. Protein sequence: CAWRIMGQGYNSPLHF.